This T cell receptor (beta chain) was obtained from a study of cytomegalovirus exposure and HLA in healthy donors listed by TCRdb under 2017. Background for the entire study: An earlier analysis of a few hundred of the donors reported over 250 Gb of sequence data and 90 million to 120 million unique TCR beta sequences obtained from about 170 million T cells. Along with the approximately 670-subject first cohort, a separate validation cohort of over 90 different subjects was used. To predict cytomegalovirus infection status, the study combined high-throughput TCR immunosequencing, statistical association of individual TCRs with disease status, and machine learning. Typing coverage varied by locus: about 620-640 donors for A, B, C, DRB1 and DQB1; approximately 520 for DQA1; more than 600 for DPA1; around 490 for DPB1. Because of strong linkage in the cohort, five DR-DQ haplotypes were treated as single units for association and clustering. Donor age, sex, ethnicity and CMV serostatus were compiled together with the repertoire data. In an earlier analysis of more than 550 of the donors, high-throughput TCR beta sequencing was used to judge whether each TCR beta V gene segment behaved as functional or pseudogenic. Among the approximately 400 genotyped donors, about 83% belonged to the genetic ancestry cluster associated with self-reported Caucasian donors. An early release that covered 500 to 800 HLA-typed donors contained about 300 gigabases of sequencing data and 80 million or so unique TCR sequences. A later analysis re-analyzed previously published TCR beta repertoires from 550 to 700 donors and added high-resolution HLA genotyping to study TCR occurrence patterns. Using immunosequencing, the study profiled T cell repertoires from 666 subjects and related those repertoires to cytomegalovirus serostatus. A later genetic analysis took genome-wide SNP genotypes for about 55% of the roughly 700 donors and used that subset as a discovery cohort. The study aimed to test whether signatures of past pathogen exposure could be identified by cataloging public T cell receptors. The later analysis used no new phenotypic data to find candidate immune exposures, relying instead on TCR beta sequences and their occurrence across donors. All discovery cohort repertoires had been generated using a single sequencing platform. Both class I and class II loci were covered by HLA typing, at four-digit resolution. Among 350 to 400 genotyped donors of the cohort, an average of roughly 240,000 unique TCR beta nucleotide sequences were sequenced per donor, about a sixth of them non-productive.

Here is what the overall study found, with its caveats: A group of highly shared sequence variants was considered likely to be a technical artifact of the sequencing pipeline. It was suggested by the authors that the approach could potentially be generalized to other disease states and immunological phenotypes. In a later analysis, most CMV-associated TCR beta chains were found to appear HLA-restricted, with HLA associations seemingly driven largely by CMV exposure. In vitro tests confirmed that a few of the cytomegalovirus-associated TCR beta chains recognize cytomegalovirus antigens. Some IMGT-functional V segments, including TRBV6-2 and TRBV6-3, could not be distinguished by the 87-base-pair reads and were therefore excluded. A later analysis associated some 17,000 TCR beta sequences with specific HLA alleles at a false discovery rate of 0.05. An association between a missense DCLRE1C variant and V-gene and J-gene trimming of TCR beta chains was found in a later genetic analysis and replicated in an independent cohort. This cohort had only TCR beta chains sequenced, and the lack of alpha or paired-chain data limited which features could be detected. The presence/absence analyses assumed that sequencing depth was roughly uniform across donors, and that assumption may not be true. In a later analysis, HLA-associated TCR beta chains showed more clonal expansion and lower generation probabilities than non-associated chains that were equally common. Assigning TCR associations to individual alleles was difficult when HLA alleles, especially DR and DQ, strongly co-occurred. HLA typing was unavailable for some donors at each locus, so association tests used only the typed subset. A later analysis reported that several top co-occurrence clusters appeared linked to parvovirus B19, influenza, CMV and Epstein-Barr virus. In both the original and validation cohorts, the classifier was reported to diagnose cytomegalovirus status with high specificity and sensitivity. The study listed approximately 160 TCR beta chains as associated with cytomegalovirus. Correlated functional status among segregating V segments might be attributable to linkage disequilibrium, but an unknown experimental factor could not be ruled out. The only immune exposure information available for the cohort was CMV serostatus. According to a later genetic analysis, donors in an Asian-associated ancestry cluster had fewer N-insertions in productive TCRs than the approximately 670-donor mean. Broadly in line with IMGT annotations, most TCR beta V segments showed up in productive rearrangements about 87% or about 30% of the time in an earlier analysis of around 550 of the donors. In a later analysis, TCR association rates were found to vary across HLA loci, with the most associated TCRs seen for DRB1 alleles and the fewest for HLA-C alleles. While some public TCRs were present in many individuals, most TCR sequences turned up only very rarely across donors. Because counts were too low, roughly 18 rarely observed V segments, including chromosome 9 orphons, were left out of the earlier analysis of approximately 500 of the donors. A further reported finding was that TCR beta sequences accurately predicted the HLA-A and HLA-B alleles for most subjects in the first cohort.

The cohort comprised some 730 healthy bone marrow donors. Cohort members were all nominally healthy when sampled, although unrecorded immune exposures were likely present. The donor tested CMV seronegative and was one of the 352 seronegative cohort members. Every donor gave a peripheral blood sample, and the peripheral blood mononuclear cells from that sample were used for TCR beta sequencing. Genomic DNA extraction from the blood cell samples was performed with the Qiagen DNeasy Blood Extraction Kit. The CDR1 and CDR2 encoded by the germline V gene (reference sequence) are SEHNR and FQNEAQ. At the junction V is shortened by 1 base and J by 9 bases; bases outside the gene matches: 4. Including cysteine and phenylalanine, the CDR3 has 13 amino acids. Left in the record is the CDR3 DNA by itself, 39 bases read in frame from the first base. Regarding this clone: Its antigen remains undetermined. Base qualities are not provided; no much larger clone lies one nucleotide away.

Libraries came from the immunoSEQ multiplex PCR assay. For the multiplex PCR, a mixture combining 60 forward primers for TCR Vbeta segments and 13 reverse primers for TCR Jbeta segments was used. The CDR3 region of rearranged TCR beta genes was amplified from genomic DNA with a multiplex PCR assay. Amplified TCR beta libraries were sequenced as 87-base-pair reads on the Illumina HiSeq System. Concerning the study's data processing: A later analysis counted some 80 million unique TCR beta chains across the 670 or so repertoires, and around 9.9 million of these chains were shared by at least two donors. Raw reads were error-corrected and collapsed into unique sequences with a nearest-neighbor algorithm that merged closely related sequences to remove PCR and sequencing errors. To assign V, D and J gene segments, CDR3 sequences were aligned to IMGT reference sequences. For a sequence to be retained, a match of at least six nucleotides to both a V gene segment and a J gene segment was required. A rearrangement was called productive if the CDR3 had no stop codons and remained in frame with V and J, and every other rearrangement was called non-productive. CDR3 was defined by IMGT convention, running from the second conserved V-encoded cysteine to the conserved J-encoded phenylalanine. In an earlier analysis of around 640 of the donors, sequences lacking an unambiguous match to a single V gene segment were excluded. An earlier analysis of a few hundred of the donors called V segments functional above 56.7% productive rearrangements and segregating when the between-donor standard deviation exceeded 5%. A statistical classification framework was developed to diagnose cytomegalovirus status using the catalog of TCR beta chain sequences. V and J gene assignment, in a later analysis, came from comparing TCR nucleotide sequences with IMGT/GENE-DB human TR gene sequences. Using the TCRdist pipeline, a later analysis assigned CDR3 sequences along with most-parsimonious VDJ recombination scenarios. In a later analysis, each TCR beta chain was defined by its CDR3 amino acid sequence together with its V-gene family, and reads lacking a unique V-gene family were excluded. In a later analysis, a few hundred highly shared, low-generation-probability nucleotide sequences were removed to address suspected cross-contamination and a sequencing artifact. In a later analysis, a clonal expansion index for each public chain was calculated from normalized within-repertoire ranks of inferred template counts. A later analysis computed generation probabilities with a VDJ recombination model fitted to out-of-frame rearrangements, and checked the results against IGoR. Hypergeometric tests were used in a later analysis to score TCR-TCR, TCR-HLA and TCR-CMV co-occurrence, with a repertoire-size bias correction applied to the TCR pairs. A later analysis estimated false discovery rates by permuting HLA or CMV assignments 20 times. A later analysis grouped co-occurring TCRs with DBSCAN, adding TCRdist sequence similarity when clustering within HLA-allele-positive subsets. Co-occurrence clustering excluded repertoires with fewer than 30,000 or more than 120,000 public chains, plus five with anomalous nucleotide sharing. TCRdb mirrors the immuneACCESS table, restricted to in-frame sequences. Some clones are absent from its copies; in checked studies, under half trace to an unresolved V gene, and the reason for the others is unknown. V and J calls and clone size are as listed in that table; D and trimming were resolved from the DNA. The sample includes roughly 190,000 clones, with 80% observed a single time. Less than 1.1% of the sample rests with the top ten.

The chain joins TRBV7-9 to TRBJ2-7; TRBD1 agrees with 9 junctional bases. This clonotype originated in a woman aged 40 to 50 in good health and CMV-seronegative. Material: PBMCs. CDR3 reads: CASSLEGQGPQYF. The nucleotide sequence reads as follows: TGTGCCAGCAGCTTAGAGGGACAGGGTCCGCAGTACTTC.